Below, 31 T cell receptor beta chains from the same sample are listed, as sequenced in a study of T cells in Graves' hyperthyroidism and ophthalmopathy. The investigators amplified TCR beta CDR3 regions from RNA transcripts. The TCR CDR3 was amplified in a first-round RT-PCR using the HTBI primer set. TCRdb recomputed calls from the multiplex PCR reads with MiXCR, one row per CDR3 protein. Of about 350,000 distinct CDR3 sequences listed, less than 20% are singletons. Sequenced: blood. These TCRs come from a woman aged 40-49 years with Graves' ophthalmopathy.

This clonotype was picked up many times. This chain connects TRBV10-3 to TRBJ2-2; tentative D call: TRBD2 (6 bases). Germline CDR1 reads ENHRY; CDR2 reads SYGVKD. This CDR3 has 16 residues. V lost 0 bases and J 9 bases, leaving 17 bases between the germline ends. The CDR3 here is CAISESISTRGRELFF. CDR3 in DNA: TGTGCCATCAGTGAGTCCATTTCGACTAGAGGCAGGGAGCTGTTTTTT.

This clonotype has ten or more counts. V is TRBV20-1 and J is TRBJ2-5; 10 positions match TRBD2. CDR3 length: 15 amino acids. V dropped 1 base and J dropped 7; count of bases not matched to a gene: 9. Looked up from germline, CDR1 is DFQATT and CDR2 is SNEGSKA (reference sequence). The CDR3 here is CSARVSGRALGTQYF. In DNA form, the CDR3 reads TGCAGTGCTAGAGTCAGCGGGAGGGCCCTGGGGACCCAGTACTTC.

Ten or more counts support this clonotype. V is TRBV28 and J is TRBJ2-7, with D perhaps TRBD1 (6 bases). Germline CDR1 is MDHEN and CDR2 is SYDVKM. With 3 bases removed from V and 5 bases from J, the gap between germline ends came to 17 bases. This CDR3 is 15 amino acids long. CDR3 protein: CASSLAITGTNEQYF. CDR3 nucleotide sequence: TGTGCCAGCAGTTTGGCTATTACAGGGACAAACGAGCAGTACTTC.

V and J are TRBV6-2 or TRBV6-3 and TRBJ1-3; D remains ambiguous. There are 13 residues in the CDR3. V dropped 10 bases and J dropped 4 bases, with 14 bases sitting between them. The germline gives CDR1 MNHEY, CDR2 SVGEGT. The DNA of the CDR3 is TGTGCCACAAGATCTACCGCGGGAAACACCATATATTTT. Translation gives CATRSTAGNTIYF.

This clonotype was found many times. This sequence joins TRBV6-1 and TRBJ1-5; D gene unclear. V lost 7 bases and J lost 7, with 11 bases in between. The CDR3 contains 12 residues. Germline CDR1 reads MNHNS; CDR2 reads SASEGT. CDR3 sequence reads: CASNTKPQPQHF. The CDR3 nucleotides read TGTGCCAGCAATACAAAACCCCAGCCCCAGCATTTT.

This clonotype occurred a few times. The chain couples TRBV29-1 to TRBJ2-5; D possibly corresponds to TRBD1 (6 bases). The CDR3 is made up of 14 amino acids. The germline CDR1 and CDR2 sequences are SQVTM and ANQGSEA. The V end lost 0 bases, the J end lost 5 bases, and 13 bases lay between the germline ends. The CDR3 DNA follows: TGCAGCGTTGAAGAGACAGGTTTCAGGGAGACCCAGTACTTC. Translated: CSVEETGFRETQYF.

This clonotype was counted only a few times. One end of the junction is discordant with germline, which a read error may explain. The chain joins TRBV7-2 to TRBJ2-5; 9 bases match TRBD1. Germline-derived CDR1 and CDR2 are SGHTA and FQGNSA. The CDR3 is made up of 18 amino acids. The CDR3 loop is CASSLASVNRGRVETLYF. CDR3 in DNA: TGTGCCAGCAGCTTAGCGTCGGTCAACAGGGGGCGGGTGGAGACCCTGTACTTC.

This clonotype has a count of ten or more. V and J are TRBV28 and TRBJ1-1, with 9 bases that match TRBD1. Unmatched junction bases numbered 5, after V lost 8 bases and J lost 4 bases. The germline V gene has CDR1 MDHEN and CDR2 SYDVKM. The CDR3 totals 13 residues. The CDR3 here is CASRTGGITEAFF. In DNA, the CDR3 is TGTGCCAGCCGAACAGGGGGCATCACTGAAGCTTTCTTT.

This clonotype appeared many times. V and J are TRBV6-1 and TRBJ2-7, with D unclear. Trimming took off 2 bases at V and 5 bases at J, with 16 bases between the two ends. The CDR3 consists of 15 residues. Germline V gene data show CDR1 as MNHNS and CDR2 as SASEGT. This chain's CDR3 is CASSEKPAGDDEQYF. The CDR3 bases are TGTGCCAGCAGTGAAAAGCCGGCAGGAGATGACGAGCAGTACTTC.

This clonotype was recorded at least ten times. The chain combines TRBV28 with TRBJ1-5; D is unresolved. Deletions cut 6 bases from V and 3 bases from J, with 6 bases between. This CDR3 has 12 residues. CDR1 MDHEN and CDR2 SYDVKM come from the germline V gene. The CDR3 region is CASRPNNQPQHF. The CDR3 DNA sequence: TGTGCCAGCAGACCAAACAATCAGCCCCAGCATTTT.

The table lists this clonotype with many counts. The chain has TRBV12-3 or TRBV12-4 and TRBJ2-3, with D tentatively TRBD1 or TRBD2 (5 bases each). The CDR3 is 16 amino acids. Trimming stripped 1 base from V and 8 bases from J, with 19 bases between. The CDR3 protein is CASSLVIAGTGSTQYF. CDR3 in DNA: TGTGCCAGCAGTTTAGTCATAGCAGGGACGGGAAGTACGCAGTATTTT.

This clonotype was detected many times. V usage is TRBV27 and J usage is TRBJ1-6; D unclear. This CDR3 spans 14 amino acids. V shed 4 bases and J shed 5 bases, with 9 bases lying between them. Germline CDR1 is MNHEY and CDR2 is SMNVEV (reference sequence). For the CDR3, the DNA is TGTGCCAGCAGTTACAGCTCTAATAATTCACCCCTCCACTTT. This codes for CASSYSSNNSPLHF.

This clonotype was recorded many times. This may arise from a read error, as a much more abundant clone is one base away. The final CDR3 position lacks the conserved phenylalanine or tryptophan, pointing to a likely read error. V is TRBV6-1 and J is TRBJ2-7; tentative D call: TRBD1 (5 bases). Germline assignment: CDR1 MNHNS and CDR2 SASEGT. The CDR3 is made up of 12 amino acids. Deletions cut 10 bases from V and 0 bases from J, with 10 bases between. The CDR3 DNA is TGTGCCATCGAGACAGACTCCTACGAGCAGTACTCC. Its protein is CAIETDSYEQYS.

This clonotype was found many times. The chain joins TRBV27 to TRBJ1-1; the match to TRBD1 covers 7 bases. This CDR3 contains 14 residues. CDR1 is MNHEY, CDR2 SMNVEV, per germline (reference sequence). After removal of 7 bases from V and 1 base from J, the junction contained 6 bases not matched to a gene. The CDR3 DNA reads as TGTGCCAGCATGAGGAGGGGGCGGAACACTGAAGCTTTCTTT. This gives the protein CASMRRGRNTEAFF.

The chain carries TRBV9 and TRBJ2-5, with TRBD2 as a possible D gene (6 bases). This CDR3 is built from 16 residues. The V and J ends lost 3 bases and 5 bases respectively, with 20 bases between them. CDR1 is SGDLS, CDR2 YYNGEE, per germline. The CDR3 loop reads CASSAAGTPGLETQYF. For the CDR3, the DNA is TGTGCCAGCAGCGCGGCCGGGACTCCCGGTTTGGAGACCCAGTACTTC.

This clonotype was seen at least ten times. The CDR3 nucleotides read TGTGCCAGCAGTTTGGGACTAGCGGAAACCTACGAGCAGTACTTC. It is translated as CASSLGLAETYEQYF. The chain combines TRBV6-5 with TRBJ2-7, with TRBD2 matching over 11 bases. Trimming at V came to 4 bases and at J to 2 bases, leaving 4 bases not matched to a gene. This CDR3 is 15 amino acids long. Germline values: CDR1 MNHEY, CDR2 SVGAGI.

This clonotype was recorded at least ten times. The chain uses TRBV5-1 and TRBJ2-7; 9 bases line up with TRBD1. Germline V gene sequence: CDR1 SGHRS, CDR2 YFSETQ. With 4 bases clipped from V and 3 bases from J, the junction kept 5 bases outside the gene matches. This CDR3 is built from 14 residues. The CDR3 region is CASSKRTGDYEQYF. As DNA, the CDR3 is TGCGCCAGCAGCAAACGGACAGGGGACTACGAGCAGTACTTC.

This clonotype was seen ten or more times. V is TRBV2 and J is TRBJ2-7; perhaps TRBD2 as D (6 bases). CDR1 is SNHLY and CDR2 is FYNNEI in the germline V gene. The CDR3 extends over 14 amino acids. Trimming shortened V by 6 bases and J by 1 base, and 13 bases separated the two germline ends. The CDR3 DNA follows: TGTGCCAGCAGGGAGGAGGGCGTTTCCTACGAGCAGTACTTC. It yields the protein CASREEGVSYEQYF.

Here the CDR3 DNA reads TGTGCCAGCATCCGGGGTAGCGGGAGGGGTAAGACCCAGTACTTC. As protein: CASIRGSGRGKTQYF. The chain recombines TRBV6-1 with TRBJ2-5, with TRBD2 identical over 11 bases. With 7 bases clipped from V and 6 bases from J, the junction kept 10 bases outside the gene matches. The CDR3 extends over 15 amino acids. Germline V gene data show CDR1 as MNHNS and CDR2 as SASEGT.

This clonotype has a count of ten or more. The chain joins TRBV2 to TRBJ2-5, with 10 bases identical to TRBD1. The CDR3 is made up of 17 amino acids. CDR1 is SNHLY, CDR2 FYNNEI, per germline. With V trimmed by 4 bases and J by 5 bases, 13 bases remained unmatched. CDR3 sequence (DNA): TGTGCCAGCAGTGTTAGGCGACAGGGGGCGGGAATGGAGACCCAGTACTTC. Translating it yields CASSVRRQGAGMETQYF.

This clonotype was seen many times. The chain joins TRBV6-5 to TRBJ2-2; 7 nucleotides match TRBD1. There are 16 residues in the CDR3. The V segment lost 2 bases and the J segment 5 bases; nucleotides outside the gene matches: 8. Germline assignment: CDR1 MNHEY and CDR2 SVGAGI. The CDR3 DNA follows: TGTGCCAGCAGTTACGTCCCAGGGGGACCTACCGGGGAGCTGTTTTTT. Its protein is CASSYVPGGPTGELFF.

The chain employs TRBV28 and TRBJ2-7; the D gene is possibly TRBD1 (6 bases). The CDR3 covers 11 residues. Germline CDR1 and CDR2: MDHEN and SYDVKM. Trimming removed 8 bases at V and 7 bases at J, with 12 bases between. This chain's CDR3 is CASAQGLEQYF. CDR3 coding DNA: TGTGCCAGCGCACAGGGCCTAGAGCAGTACTTC.

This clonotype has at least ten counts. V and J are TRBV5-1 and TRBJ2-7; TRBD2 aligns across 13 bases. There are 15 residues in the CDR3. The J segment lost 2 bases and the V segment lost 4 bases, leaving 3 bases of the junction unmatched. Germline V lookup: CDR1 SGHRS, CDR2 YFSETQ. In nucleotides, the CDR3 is TGCGCCAGCAGCACCGGACTAGCGGGAGCCTACGAGCAGTACTTC. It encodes CASSTGLAGAYEQYF.

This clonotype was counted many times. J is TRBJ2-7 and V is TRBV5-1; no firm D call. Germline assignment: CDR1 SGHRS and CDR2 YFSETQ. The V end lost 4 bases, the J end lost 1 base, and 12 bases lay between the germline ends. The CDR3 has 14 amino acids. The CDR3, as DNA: TGCGCCAGCAGCCCCCGTCAGAAATCCTACGAGCAGTACTTC. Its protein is CASSPRQKSYEQYF.

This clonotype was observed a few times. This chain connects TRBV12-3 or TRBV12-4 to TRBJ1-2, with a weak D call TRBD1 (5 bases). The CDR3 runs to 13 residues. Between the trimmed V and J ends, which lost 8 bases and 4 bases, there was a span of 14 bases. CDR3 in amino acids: CASAYGGGYGYTF. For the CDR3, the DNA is TGTGCCAGCGCGTACGGGGGTGGCTATGGCTACACCTTC.

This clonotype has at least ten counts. Here the CDR3 reads CASSNDRTGNTEAFF. As DNA, the CDR3 is TGTGCCAGCAGCAACGACCGGACAGGGAACACTGAAGCTTTCTTT. The gene calls are TRBV6-5 and TRBJ1-1, with 7 bases matching TRBD1. The CDR3 is 15 residues long. Unmatched junction bases numbered 8, after V lost 6 bases and J lost 1 base. Germline V gene lookup returns CDR1 MNHEY and CDR2 SVGAGI.

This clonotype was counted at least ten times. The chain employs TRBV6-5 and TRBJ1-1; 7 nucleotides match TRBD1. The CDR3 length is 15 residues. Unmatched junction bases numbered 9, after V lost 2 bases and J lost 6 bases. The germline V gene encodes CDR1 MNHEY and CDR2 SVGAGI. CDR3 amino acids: CASSYVGQGGPEAFF. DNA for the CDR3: TGTGCCAGCAGTTACGTCGGCCAGGGGGGTCCTGAAGCTTTCTTT.

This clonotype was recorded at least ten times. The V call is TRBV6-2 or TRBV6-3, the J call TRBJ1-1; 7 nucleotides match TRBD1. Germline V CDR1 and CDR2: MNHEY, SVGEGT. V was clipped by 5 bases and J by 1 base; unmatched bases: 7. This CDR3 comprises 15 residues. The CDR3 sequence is CASSRNRGSNTEAFF. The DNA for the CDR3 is TGTGCCAGCAGTCGAAACAGGGGCTCGAACACTGAAGCTTTCTTT.

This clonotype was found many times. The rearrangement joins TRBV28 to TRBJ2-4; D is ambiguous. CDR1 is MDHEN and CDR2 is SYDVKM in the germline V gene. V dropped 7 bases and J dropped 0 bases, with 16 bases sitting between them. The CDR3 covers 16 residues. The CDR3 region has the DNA TGTGCCAGCATCTCCGCTGGTTTCCTAGCCAAAAACATTCAGTACTTC. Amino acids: CASISAGFLAKNIQYF.

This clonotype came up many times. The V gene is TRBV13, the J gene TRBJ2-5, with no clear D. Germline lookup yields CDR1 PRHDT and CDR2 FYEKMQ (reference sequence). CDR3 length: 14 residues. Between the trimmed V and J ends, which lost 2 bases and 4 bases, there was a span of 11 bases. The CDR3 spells CASSLYSQAETQYF. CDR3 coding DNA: TGTGCCAGCAGCTTATATTCCCAGGCAGAGACCCAGTACTTC.

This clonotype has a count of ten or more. The CDR3 DNA follows: TGCGCCAGCAGCTTCTCAGGGGGCCAGCCCCAGCATTTT. As protein: CASSFSGGQPQHF. The chain recombines TRBV5-1 with TRBJ1-5; the match to TRBD1 covers 8 bases. Germline V gene data show CDR1 as SGHRS and CDR2 as YFSETQ. With V trimmed by 2 bases and J by 7 bases, 2 bases remained unmatched. The CDR3 sequence is 13 residues long.